The present T cell receptor (beta chain) was sequenced within a study of CD8 T cells in ankylosing spondylitis. The CDR3 length is 11 residues. The trim removed 9 bases at V and 6 bases at J, leaving 3 bases unmatched. Germline loops: CDR1 KGHDR, CDR2 SFDVKD. Overall study results and limits: Clones linked to disease, bearing a CD8+ phenotype, were relatively rare in peripheral blood. Prior literature has documented some motif variants in synovial fluid and blood from reactive arthritis.

Quantitative 5'-RACE with molecular barcodes was used to make the TCR beta libraries. TCRdb re-analysed the 5' RACE reads in MiXCR, keeping a single row per CDR3 protein. The table includes under 450,000 distinct CDR3 sequences, approximately 22% detected once. Details on this clonotype: Its specificity is not known.

The J gene is TRBJ1-2, the V gene TRBV24-1; the match to TRBD1 covers 7 bases. The receptor was derived from a male donor with ankylosing spondylitis or in good health (not recorded which). The sample was blood, either unsorted or a sorted T cell fraction (not recorded which). Here the CDR3 DNA reads TGTGCCACCTCACAGGGGAATGGCTACACCTTC. Encoded protein: CATSQGNGYTF.